This T cell receptor (beta chain) was obtained from a study of T cells after yellow fever vaccination. In germline, CDR1 is SGHTA, CDR2 FQGNSA. The CDR3 has 16 residues. J was trimmed by 5 bases and V by 5 bases; bases with no gene match: 12. Each CDR3 protein is one row after TCRdb ran MiXCR on the 5' RACE reads. Of 200,000 to 300,000 distinct CDR3 sequences listed, over 10% were seen once; the top ten hold roughly 0.5%. The source is a man under 40 who received the YFV17D yellow fever vaccine. Sample: CD4+ T cells sorted from PBMCs, taken 45 days after the yellow fever booster vaccination. The V gene is TRBV7-2, the J gene TRBJ2-4; TRBD2 matches at 7 bases. This CDR3 reads CASSPKGGTSENIQYF. CDR3 bases: TGTGCCAGCAGCCCCAAGGGTGGTACTAGCGAAAACATTCAGTACTTC. The variable domain in full, with the rest retrieved from reference TRBV7-2 and TRBJ2-4, is GAGVSQSPSNKVTEKGKDVELRCDPISGHTALYWYRQSLGQGLEFLIYFQGNSAPDKSGLPSDRFSAERTGGSVSTLTIQRTQQEDSAVYLCASSPKGGTSENIQYFGAGTRLSVL.